The present T cell receptor (beta chain) was sequenced within a study of type 1 regulatory T cells. Study at large: This in vitro CD4 product, T-allo10, is enriched for Tr1 cells and alloantigen-specific.

Germline V lookup: CDR1 SGHTA, CDR2 FQGNSA. V lost 0 bases to trimming and J lost 6 bases; unmatched junction nucleotides: 4. The CDR3 totals 15 residues. TCRdb itself ran the reads through MiXCR, one entry per CDR3 protein. The sample carries over 90,000 distinct CDR3 sequences, roughly a third recorded once. This clonotype was detected a few times. This clonotype was sampled from a human donor in good health. The sequencing sample was made of CD4+ T cells, either the whole sample or a sorted fraction (not recorded which). This rearrangement joins TRBV7-2 to TRBJ2-2, with 7 bases lining up with TRBD2. The CDR3 DNA follows: TGTGCCAGCAGCTTAGCCGCGGGAGTGGCCGGGGAGCTGTTTTTT. It yields the protein CASSLAAGVAGELFF.